This T cell receptor beta chain originates from a study of lymphopenia after photon versus proton radiotherapy. Findings and limits, study-wide: Relative stability marked proton patients; photon patients lost diversity and naive cells. Only patients who died were analyzed for survival; proton advantage is unproven.

Measured with immunoSEQ multiplex PCR; TCRdb has only the in-frame clones, and not every one. Among about 42,000 clones listed, around four fifths were seen once. This clone was counted a few times. No antigen is known for it. Germline V gene sequence: CDR1 SGDLS, CDR2 YYNGEE. This CDR3 region has 14 residues. V was pared by 5 bases and J by 0 bases, with 12 bases between. The chain has TRBV9 and TRBJ2-7; D ambiguous. Sequences were derived from peripheral blood, sampled from a patient treated with proton-based radiotherapy. The source of this sequence is a woman in her seventies with pancreatic cancer. The CDR3 nucleotides are TGTGCCAGCAGTCCCGGCCCCAGCTCCTACGAGCAGTACTTC. It specifies CASSPGPSSYEQYF.